The rows below give T cell receptor beta chains drawn from one sample of a study of shared clonotypes between healthy human individuals. Libraries were prepared by immunoSEQ multiplex PCR; TCRdb keeps only in-frame clonotypes and omits some of them. The table includes about 2,100,000 clones, about 92% detected once. Sequences were obtained from naive CD8+ T cells from PBMCs. The source of these receptors is a man aged 18 to 35 in good health. Some clones in this sample may be carry-over from other donors' samples. Both conserved end residues are part of each CDR3. Fields, in order: clone size, V gene, D gene, J gene, CDR3 DNA, CDR3 protein. The D gene is left open where the match is weak. Clone size is not always given. Where it is, it says once, few, many or a class for expanded clones.

size: .; V: TRBV19; D: .; J: TRBJ2-3; DNA: TGTGCCAGTAGTAAACCAGGGGAGGAGGGCACAGATACGCAGTATTTT; CDR3: CASSKPGEEGTDTQYF
size: .; V: TRBV4-1; D: .; J: TRBJ2-2; DNA: TGCGCCAGCAGCCCCAGGAAGGGGATTAGCGTCGGGACCGGGGAGCTGTTTTTT; CDR3: CASSPRKGISVGTGELFF
size: .; V: TRBV6-6; D: .; J: TRBJ1-4; DNA: TGTGCCAGTTGGGGGTTTCCTAATGAAAAACTGTTTTTT; CDR3: CASWGFPNEKLFF
size: once; V: TRBV6-1; D: .; J: TRBJ2-7; DNA: TGTGCCGCCACCTCGGCGCCCTACGAGCAGTACTTC; CDR3: CAATSAPYEQYF
size: few; V: TRBV29-1; D: .; J: TRBJ1-1; DNA: TGCAGCGTTTCCCCGCCTACCTCTGAAGCTTTCTTT; CDR3: CSVSPPTSEAFF
size: .; V: TRBV6-1; D: .; J: TRBJ2-2; DNA: TGTGCCACCTCCGGGCATGTGTCTTCCGGGGAGCTGTTTTTT; CDR3: CATSGHVSSGELFF
size: .; V: TRBV9; D: .; J: TRBJ2-1; DNA: TGTGCCAGCAGCCCCCGGGGGACCTACAATGAGCAGTTCTTC; CDR3: CASSPRGTYNEQFF
size: .; V: TRBV19; D: .; J: TRBJ2-3; DNA: TGTGCCAGTAGTATAATAGCAGCTATCGGAGATACGCAGTATTTT; CDR3: CASSIIAAIGDTQYF
size: .; V: TRBV7-9; D: TRBD2; J: TRBJ2-2; DNA: TGTGCCAGCAGCTCAGGACTAGCGGGTACGAGCACCGGGGAGCTGTTTTTT; CDR3: CASSSGLAGTSTGELFF
size: .; V: TRBV7-6; D: .; J: TRBJ2-1; DNA: TGTGCCAGCAGCCCACGAAGCGGAGGGGAAAATGAGCAGTTCTTC; CDR3: CASSPRSGGENEQFF
size: .; V: TRBV11-2; D: .; J: TRBJ1-3; DNA: TGTGCCAGCAGCTTAAATGGCGGGATAAGGGGAAACACCATATATTTT; CDR3: CASSLNGGIRGNTIYF
size: .; V: TRBV11-3; D: TRBD2; J: TRBJ2-7; DNA: TGTGCCAGCAGCTCCGGGGGGGCCTACGAGCAGTACTTC; CDR3: CASSSGGAYEQYF
size: .; V: TRBV7-8; D: .; J: TRBJ2-1; DNA: TGTGCCAGCAGCTTCCCTCAGGGGTTTGGCTACAATGAGCAGTTCTTC; CDR3: CASSFPQGFGYNEQFF
size: once; V: TRBV6-6; D: .; J: TRBJ1-1; DNA: TGTGCCAGCAGTTACTCCGGTACAGACGAAGCTTTCTTT; CDR3: CASSYSGTDEAFF
size: .; V: TRBV4-3; D: .; J: TRBJ1-2; DNA: TGCGCCAGCAGCCAGACGGTCACCGGGACAAACTATGGCTACACCTTC; CDR3: CASSQTVTGTNYGYTF
size: .; V: TRBV7-6; D: TRBD1; J: TRBJ2-7; DNA: TGTGCCAGCAGCTCCCGGGACAGAGCCTACGAGCAGTACTTC; CDR3: CASSSRDRAYEQYF
size: .; V: TRBV4-1; D: TRBD2; J: TRBJ2-7; DNA: TGCGCCAGCAGCCCTAACGGCGGTAGCGGGAAAGCTGCCTACGAGCAGTACTTC; CDR3: CASSPNGGSGKAAYEQYF
size: .; V: TRBV6-1; D: TRBD2; J: TRBJ2-7; DNA: TGTGCCAGCAGGGTGGGACTAGCGAACTACGAGCAGTACTTC; CDR3: CASRVGLANYEQYF
size: .; V: TRBV29-1; D: .; J: TRBJ1-2; DNA: TGCAGCGCCCTCACGGACGGTAACTATGGCTACACCTTC; CDR3: CSALTDGNYGYTF
size: .; V: TRBV29-1; D: .; J: TRBJ1-1; DNA: TGCAGCGTTGGAGACAGGTCATCCACTGAAGCTTTCTTT; CDR3: CSVGDRSSTEAFF
size: .; V: TRBV7-8; D: .; J: TRBJ2-2; DNA: TGTGCCAGCAGCGCAGCACGCACCGGGGAGCTGTTTTTT; CDR3: CASSAARTGELFF
size: .; V: TRBV9; D: TRBD1; J: TRBJ2-7; DNA: TGTGCCAGCAGCCCAGGGGGCAGCTTTATGTACGAGCAGTACTTC; CDR3: CASSPGGSFMYEQYF
size: .; V: TRBV19; D: .; J: TRBJ1-1; DNA: TGTGCCAGTAGTATGGTGTCAAACACTGAAGCTTTCTTT; CDR3: CASSMVSNTEAFF
size: .; V: TRBV7-9; D: .; J: TRBJ2-5; DNA: TGTGCCAGCAGCTTCGTGAGTTTGTACCAAGAGACCCAGTACTTC; CDR3: CASSFVSLYQETQYF
size: .; V: TRBV25-1; D: .; J: TRBJ1-1; DNA: TGTGCCAGCAGCGCCTCTAGGGTGGACAGACGGAACACTGAAGCTTTCTTT; CDR3: CASSASRVDRRNTEAFF
size: .; V: TRBV6-5; D: .; J: TRBJ2-7; DNA: TGTGCCAGCAGTTACTCATTCGGTGATGAGCAGTACTTC; CDR3: CASSYSFGDEQYF
size: .; V: TRBV6-5; D: .; J: TRBJ2-2; DNA: TGTGCCAGCAGGACAAGGGCGGACACCGGGGAGCTGTTTTTT; CDR3: CASRTRADTGELFF
size: .; V: TRBV2; D: .; J: TRBJ1-5; DNA: TGTGCCAGCAGTGATATCTTGGGGGGGCGCGGGCAGCCCCAGCATTTT; CDR3: CASSDILGGRGQPQHF
size: .; V: TRBV27; D: .; J: TRBJ1-5; DNA: TGTGCCAGCAGTTCCCGTACAGGTCACAATCAGCCCCAGCATTTT; CDR3: CASSSRTGHNQPQHF
size: .; V: TRBV10-3; D: .; J: TRBJ2-1; DNA: TGTGCCATCAGTGACCAAGGCGAGCAGTTCTTC; CDR3: CAISDQGEQFF
size: .; V: TRBV27; D: .; J: TRBJ1-4; DNA: TGTGCCAGCAGTTCGACAGTTTATAATGAAAAACTGTTTTTT; CDR3: CASSSTVYNEKLFF
size: once; V: TRBV29-1; D: .; J: TRBJ2-1; DNA: TGCAGCGCGGAACTACGCTACAATGAGCAGTTCTTC; CDR3: CSAELRYNEQFF
size: .; V: TRBV2; D: TRBD2; J: TRBJ2-7; DNA: TGTGCCAGCGACTCATCGGGGGGGGCTAGCGGGAGACACGAGCAGTACTTC; CDR3: CASDSSGGASGRHEQYF
size: .; V: TRBV28; D: .; J: TRBJ1-4; DNA: TGTGCCAGCAGTCGCCGGACAGCCTCAAATGAAAAACTGTTTTTT; CDR3: CASSRRTASNEKLFF
size: .; V: TRBV7-8; D: TRBD1; J: TRBJ1-3; DNA: TGTGCCAGCAGCCACAGGGGGCCGGGAAACACCATATATTTT; CDR3: CASSHRGPGNTIYF
size: .; V: TRBV5-4; D: .; J: TRBJ2-7; DNA: TGTGCCAGCAGCTTGGAGGGGACCCCATCCTACGAGCAGTACTTC; CDR3: CASSLEGTPSYEQYF
size: .; V: TRBV7-8; D: TRBD2; J: TRBJ2-1; DNA: TGTGCCAGCAGCTTACCCGGGACTAGGATTAACGATGAGCAGTTCTTC; CDR3: CASSLPGTRINDEQFF
size: .; V: TRBV29-1; D: TRBD2; J: TRBJ2-1; DNA: TGCAGCGTTGACGGGACTAGCGATTTGGGATTTTCCTACAATGAGCAGTTCTTC; CDR3: CSVDGTSDLGFSYNEQFF
size: .; V: TRBV7-8; D: .; J: TRBJ2-7; DNA: TGTGCCAGCAGCCCGATTTCCTACGAGCAGTACTTC; CDR3: CASSPISYEQYF
size: .; V: TRBV4-3; D: .; J: TRBJ2-3; DNA: TGCGCCAGCAGCCAAGATTCCAGGGGGGGGTCAGATACGCAGTATTTT; CDR3: CASSQDSRGGSDTQYF
size: .; V: TRBV19; D: TRBD1; J: TRBJ2-3; DNA: TGTGCCAGTAGCTTAAGGGACAGATCCACAGATACGCAGTATTTT; CDR3: CASSLRDRSTDTQYF
size: .; V: TRBV28; D: .; J: TRBJ2-1; DNA: TGTGCCACCTCCTGGCTAGACTCCTACAATGAGCAGTTCTTC; CDR3: CATSWLDSYNEQFF
size: .; V: TRBV28; D: TRBD1; J: TRBJ2-5; DNA: TGTGCCACCGGGGACAGGGGGCGGGAGACCCAGTACTTC; CDR3: CATGDRGRETQYF
size: .; V: TRBV5-6; D: .; J: TRBJ2-7; DNA: TGTGCCAGCAGCTCCGGGCCATCCTCCTACGAGCAGTACTTC; CDR3: CASSSGPSSYEQYF